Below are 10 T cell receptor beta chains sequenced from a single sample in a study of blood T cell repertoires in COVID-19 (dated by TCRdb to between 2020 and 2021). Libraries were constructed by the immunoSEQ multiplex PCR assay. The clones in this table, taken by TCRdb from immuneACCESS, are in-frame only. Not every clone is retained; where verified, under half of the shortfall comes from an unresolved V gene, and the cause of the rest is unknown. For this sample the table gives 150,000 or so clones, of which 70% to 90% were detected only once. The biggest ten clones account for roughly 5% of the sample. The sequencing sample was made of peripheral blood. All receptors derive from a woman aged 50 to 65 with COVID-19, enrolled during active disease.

The CDR3 loop is CASSLDSVSTDTQYF. The CDR3 coding sequence is TGCGCCAGCAGCTTGGATTCGGTTAGCACAGATACGCAGTATTTT. V usage is TRBV5-1 and J usage is TRBJ2-3; D not resolved. The CDR3 is made up of 15 amino acids. Trimming took off 0 bases at V and 0 bases at J, with 8 bases between the two ends. CDR1 SGHRS and CDR2 YFSETQ come from the germline V gene. The whole variable domain, filled in from reference TRBV5-1 and TRBJ2-3, reads KAGVTQTPRYLIKTRGQQVTLSCSPISGHRSVSWYQQTPGQGLQFLFEYFSETQRNKGNFPGRFSGRQFSNSRSEMNVSTLELGDSALYLCASSLDSVSTDTQYFGPGTRLTVL.

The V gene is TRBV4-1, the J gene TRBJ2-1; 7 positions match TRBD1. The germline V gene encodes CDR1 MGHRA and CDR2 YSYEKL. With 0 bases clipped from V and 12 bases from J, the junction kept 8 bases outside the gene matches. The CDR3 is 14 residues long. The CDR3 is CASSQEVKGGGQFF. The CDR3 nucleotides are TGCGCCAGCAGCCAAGAGGTTAAAGGGGGCGGGCAGTTCTTC.

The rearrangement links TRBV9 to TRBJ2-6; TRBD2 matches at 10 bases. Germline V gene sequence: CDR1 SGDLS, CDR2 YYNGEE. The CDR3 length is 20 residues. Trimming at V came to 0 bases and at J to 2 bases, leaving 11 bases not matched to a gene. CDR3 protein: CASSVGASGGSYPGANVLTF. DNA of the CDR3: TGTGCCAGCAGCGTAGGGGCTAGCGGGGGCTCTTATCCTGGGGCCAACGTCCTGACTTTC.

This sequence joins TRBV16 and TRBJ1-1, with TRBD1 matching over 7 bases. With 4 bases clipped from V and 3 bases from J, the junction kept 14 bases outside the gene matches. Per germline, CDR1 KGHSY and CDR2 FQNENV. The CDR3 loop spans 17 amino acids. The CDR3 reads CASSRRQGRSPDTEAFF. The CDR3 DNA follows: TGTGCCAGCAGCCGGAGACAGGGACGTTCTCCGGACACTGAAGCTTTCTTT. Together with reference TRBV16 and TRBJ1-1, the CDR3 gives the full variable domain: GEEVAQTPKHLVRGEGQKAKLYCAPIKGHSYVFWYQQVLKNEFKFLISFQNENVFDETGMPKERFSAKCLPNSPCSLEIQATKLEDSAVYFCASSRRQGRSPDTEAFFGQGTRLTVV.

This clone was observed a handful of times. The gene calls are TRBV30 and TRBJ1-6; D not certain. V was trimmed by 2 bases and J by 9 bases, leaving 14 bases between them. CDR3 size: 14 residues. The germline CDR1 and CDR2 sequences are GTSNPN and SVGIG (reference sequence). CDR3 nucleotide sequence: TGTGCCTGGAGTCCCCGATGGGGAGTTTCACCCCTCCACTTT. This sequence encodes CAWSPRWGVSPLHF.

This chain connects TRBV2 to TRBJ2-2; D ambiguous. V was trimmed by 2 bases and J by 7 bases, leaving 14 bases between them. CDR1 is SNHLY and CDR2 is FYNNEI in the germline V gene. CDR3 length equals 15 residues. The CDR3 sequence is CASSEIYLNDGELFF. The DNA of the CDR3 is TGTGCCAGCAGTGAAATCTACCTTAACGACGGGGAGCTGTTTTTT.

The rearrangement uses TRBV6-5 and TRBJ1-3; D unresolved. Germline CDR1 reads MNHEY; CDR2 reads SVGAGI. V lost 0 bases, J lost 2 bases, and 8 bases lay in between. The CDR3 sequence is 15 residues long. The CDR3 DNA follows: TGTGCCAGCAGTTACTCTAGGGAGGCTGGAAACACCATATATTTT. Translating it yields CASSYSREAGNTIYF.

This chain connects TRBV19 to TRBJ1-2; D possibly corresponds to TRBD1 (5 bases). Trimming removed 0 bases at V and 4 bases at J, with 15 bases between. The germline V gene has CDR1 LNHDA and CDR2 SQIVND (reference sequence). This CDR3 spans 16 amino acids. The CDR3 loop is CASSIDSAQVLYGYTF. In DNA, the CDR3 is TGTGCCAGTAGTATAGATTCGGCACAGGTCCTCTATGGCTACACCTTC.

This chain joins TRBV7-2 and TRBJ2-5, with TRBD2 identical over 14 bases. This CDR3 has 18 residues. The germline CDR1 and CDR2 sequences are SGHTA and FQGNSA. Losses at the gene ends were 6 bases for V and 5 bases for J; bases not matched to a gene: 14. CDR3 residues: CASSPRGGLAGVRETQYF. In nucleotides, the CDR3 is TGTGCCAGCAGTCCGAGAGGGGGACTAGCGGGGGTAAGGGAGACCCAGTACTTC.

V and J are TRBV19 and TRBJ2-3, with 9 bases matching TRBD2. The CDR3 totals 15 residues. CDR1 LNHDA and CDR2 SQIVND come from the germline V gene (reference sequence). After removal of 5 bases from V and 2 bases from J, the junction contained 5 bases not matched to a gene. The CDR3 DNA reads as TGTGCCAGTAGTGCCAGCGGGGGGCCCACAGATACGCAGTATTTT. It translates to CASSASGGPTDTQYF. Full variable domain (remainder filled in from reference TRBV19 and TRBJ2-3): DGGITQSPKYLFRKEGQNVTLSCEQNLNHDAMYWYRQDPGQGLRLIYYSQIVNDFQKGDIAEGYSVSREKKESFPLTVTSAQKNPTAFYLCASSASGGPTDTQYFGPGTRLTVL.